This entry lists 12 T cell receptor beta chains sequenced from one sample in a study of T cell responses to AZD1222 COVID-19 vaccine. The protocol was immunoSEQ multiplex PCR, while the TCRdb copy is restricted to in-frame clones and leaves out a portion. Seen here are fewer than 120,000 clones, over 85% observed once, and the top ten hold 2% to 2.5%. The specimen comprised peripheral blood, sampled 28 days after the second AZD1222 dose. Receptor source: an adult who received the AZD1222 COVID-19 vaccine.

This clone was seen more than once but under ten times. The chain couples TRBV12-5 to TRBJ2-2, with D unclear. Trimming took off 1 base at V and 1 base at J, with 7 bases between the two ends. The CDR3 is 15 residues long. CDR1 and CDR2 from the germline V gene are LGHNT and FRNRAP. The CDR3 DNA sequence: TGTGCTAGTGGTTTGGCCCCGGGGAACACCGGGGAGCTGTTTTTT. It yields the protein CASGLAPGNTGELFF.

The genes are TRBV4-1 and TRBJ2-3; possible D gene TRBD2, 6 bases. The CDR3 spans 16 residues. Trimming cost V 1 base and J 2 bases, with 13 bases left between them. Germline CDR1 reads MGHRA; CDR2 reads YSYEKL. The CDR3, as DNA: TGCGCCAGCAGCCAAGCCCGGGGGATACCCACAGATACGCAGTATTTT. This codes for CASSQARGIPTDTQYF.

This rearrangement joins TRBV7-3 to TRBJ2-2; no firm D call. Trimming shortened V by 2 bases and J by 1 base, and 5 bases separated the two germline ends. Germline V gene lookup returns CDR1 SGHTA and CDR2 FQGTGA. This CDR3 has 14 amino acids. Here the CDR3 DNA reads TGTGCCAGCAGCTTATATCGGAACACCGGGGAGCTGTTTTTT. This gives the protein CASSLYRNTGELFF.

The gene calls are TRBV12-3 or TRBV12-4 and TRBJ1-2; D not certain. Trimming shortened V by 8 bases and J by 3 bases, and 10 bases separated the two germline ends. The CDR3 covers 12 residues. DNA of the CDR3: TGTGCCAGCTCGGGTGGCGACTATGGCTACACCTTC. This gives the protein CASSGGDYGYTF.

J is TRBJ1-2 and V is TRBV19; D is unresolved. V was pared by 0 bases and J by 5 bases, with 10 bases between. From germline, CDR1 is LNHDA and CDR2 SQIVND (reference sequence). The CDR3 is made up of 14 amino acids. The CDR3 nucleotides read TGTGCCAGTAGTATAGATCAGGCGGGTTATGGCTACACCTTC. Residues: CASSIDQAGYGYTF.

The chain employs TRBV7-2 and TRBJ1-2; D gene uncertain. The germline CDR1 and CDR2 sequences are SGHTA and FQGNSA. The CDR3 extends over 13 amino acids. Trimming left V 1 base short and J 4 bases short, with 7 bases between. Here the CDR3 DNA reads TGTGCCAGCAGCTTAGAAGGAGTCTATGGCTACACCTTC. Its protein is CASSLEGVYGYTF.

This clone was seen once. The chain uses TRBV19 and TRBJ1-4, with a weak D call TRBD1 (5 bases). Germline loops: CDR1 LNHDA, CDR2 SQIVND (reference sequence). The CDR3 contains 14 residues. The germline V and J ends were trimmed by 4 bases and 6 bases, with 12 bases remaining between them. The CDR3 sequence is CASSRSGGYEKLFF. The CDR3 coding sequence is TGTGCCAGTAGTAGGTCGGGGGGGTATGAAAAACTGTTTTTT.

The chain employs TRBV11-3 and TRBJ2-7; 16 bases line up with TRBD2. The V gene's germline CDR1 is SGHNT and CDR2 YENEEA. CDR3 length: 17 amino acids. Germline trimming cut 5 bases from V and 3 bases from J; bases unmatched to any gene: 7. The CDR3 DNA follows: TGTGCCAGCAGCCCCGGGACTAGCGGGGGGGCAGTCTACGAGCAGTACTTC. Its protein product is CASSPGTSGGAVYEQYF.

J is TRBJ1-1 and V is TRBV2, with 7 nucleotides matching TRBD1. CDR1 is SNHLY and CDR2 is FYNNEI in the germline V gene. The CDR3 length is 14 residues. V trimming: 9 bases; J trimming: 1 base; junction bases outside the gene matches: 8. The CDR3 bases are TGTGCCAGATTAGTCGACAGGGCGAACACTGAAGCTTTCTTT. It is translated as CARLVDRANTEAFF.

The J gene is TRBJ2-7, the V gene TRBV6-2 or TRBV6-3, with D perhaps matching TRBD1 (6 bases). The CDR3 totals 13 residues. Per the germline V gene, CDR1 is MNHEY and CDR2 is SVGEGT. Trimming stripped 5 bases from V and 5 bases from J, with 13 bases between. The CDR3 loop reads CASSLQGLDEQYF. The CDR3 DNA follows: TGTGCCAGCAGTCTGCAGGGGCTGGACGAGCAGTACTTC.

The chain links TRBV18 to TRBJ2-7, with TRBD1 matching over 11 bases. This CDR3 contains 13 residues. V shed 4 bases and J 5 bases; nucleotides not matched to a gene: 1. Germline V gives CDR1 KGHSH, CDR2 LQKENI. The CDR3 loop is CASSRTGGNEQYF. The CDR3 nucleotides are TGTGCCAGCTCACGGACAGGGGGCAACGAGCAGTACTTC.

The chain carries TRBV5-6 and TRBJ2-1; D unclear. Germline CDR1 SGHDT, CDR2 YYEEEE. Trimming removed 4 bases from V and 4 bases from J, with 3 bases in between. This CDR3 has 11 residues. Written as DNA, the CDR3 is TGTGCCAGCAGCCTGTACAATGAGCAGTTCTTC. Its translation is CASSLYNEQFF.